One T cell receptor beta chain is described in this entry. Measured with immunoSEQ multiplex PCR; TCRdb has only the in-frame clones, and not every one. This sample has a few hundred thousand clones; 80% to 90% occur once, and the top ten carry approximately 6.5%. The germline V gene has CDR1 GTSNPN and CDR2 SVGIG (reference sequence). V was trimmed by 2 bases and J by 5 bases, leaving 12 bases between them. This CDR3 is built from 13 residues. The data were taken from a study of blood T cell repertoires in COVID-19. For the study at large: From the United States, Italy and Spain came samples of acute and convalescent COVID-19. PBMCs, B-cell-depleted T cells, or T cells provided the cDNA or gDNA that made up the material.

Recruited during active infection, patients (from Seattle) were subsequently followed longitudinally. The sequence came from a woman in her forties or fifties with COVID-19, enrolled during active disease. This chain joins TRBV30 and TRBJ2-5; D is possibly TRBD1 (5 bases). Sample: peripheral blood. CDR3 sequence: CAWSRGLEETQYF. DNA of the CDR3: TGTGCCTGGAGTAGGGGTCTTGAGGAGACCCAGTACTTC.